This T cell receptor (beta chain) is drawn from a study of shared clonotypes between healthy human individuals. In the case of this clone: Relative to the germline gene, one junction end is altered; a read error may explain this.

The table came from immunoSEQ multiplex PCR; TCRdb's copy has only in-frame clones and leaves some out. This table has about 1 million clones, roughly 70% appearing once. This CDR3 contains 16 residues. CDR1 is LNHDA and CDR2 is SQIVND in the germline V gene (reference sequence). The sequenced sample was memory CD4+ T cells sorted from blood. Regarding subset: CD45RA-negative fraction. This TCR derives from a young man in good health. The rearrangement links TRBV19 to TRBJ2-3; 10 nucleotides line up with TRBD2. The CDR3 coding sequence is TGTGCCAGTAGTGAGATAGCGGGAGGCGGGCCAGATACGCAATATTTT. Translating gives CASSEIAGGGPDTQYF.